The clone carrying this TCR beta chain was seen at least ten times. What it binds is unknown. This sample is part of a study of identical twins. Study-level findings and limits: For out-of-frame beta sequences, excess twin sharing was weaker.

The cDNA had a unique molecular identifier and a template-switch universal primer site. TCRdb recomputed calls from the 5' RACE reads with MiXCR, one row per CDR3 protein. The sample carries some 250,000 distinct CDR3 sequences, 12% recorded once. The V end was cut by 4 bases, the J end by 0 bases, with 9 bases between. Germline CDR1 is SGHTA and CDR2 is FQGNSA. CDR3 length: 15 amino acids. These data were also filed under a second study, of yellow fever vaccine responses in identical twins. That publication notes: As reported, the vaccine T cell response of twins seemed partly convergent and partly personalized.

The TCR was taken from a woman between 18 and 30 years old in good health. The specimen was memory (CD45RO+) T cells sorted from blood. The V gene is TRBV7-2, the J gene TRBJ1-4; no definite D call. CDR3 sequence (DNA): TGTGCCAGCAGCTCCGGGTCTGCAACTAATGAAAAACTGTTTTTT. This translates into CASSSGSATNEKLFF. The full variable domain, rest sourced from reference TRBV7-2 and TRBJ1-4, is GAGVSQSPSNKVTEKGKDVELRCDPISGHTALYWYRQSLGQGLEFLIYFQGNSAPDKSGLPSDRFSAERTGGSVSTLTIQRTQQEDSAVYLCASSSGSATNEKLFFGSGTQLSVL.